Listed here is a single TCR beta chain. What this receptor recognizes is not known. Within one base of it there is no much larger clone, and no base qualities were kept. These data are taken from a study of blood T cell repertoires in COVID-19 (TCRdb year 2020). Regarding the research as a whole: Collaborator samples came from the United States, Italy and Spain and covered acute and convalescent phases of COVID-19. Nearly every sample came with metadata listing a de-identified subject ID, COVID-19 status, age in years and sex. Where HLA class I and class II types were available, the types were taken from metadata supplied by the sample provider, not from assay-based typing. The repertoires were released in a freely available public database intended as a resource for research on the immune response to SARS-CoV-2. The samples were drawn from two sources: the first 160 participants of the ongoing ImmuneRACE study, and some 1,300 subjects contributed by 6 global collaborators. The material from the prospective study consisted of cDNA or gDNA derived from T cells, B-cell-depleted T cells, or PBMCs. Deeply sampled blood TCRbeta repertoires from subjects exposed to, actively infected with, or recovered from COVID-19 were included in the dataset. Study-wide findings and limitations: Clinical and demographic metadata were provided uncurated, with the amount varying by source and participant.

The germline V gene encodes CDR1 KGHSH and CDR2 LQKENI. The CDR3 contains 16 residues, cysteine and phenylalanine counted. This entry keeps only the CDR3 DNA: 48 bases, framed from base 1. From V the trimming removes 0 bases and from J it removes 5 bases, while the gene matches leave 7 bases of the junction unaccounted for. TCRbeta CDR3 regions were amplified from genomic DNA using the immunoSEQ Assay, a bias-controlled multiplex PCR. The authors' analysis ran thus. The number of nucleated cells in each sample was estimated from the amplification of reference gene primers within the assay. Sequence reads were collapsed and filtered to measure the absolute abundance of every unique TCRbeta CDR3 rearrangement. For each sample, productive Simpson clonality was calculated as the square root of Simpson's diversity index across productive rearrangements. The table comes from immuneACCESS by way of TCRdb, which keeps in-frame sequences with V and J called. Part of the clones is missing from these tables; in studies checked, under half for an unresolved V gene and the rest for unknown reasons. D and trimming were read from the DNA, whereas the V and J calls and clone size are those reported in that table. This sample is represented by roughly 180,000 clones; 60% to 80% of them were singletons. The leading ten clones occupy approximately 15% of the sample.

Each collaborating institution followed its own protocols to collect whole blood in K2EDTA tubes. For TCRbeta analysis, collaborator samples were shipped as frozen whole blood, as isolated PBMCs, or as DNA extracted from either sample type. What was sequenced was peripheral blood. The sequence is built from TRBV18 and TRBJ2-3; 8 junctional bases match TRBD2. The clonotype comes from a man in his 60s with active or convalescent COVID-19. At the DNA level, the sequence is TGTGCCAGCTCACCACCCGGAGCGGGAGCGGGAGATACGCAGTATTTT. This encodes CASSPPGAGAGDTQYF. Joined to the reference TRBV18 and TRBJ2-3 proteins, this CDR3 gives the full variable domain: NAGVMQNPRHLVRRRGQEARLRCSPMKGHSHVYWYRQLPEEGLKFMVYLQKENIIDESGMPKERFSAEFPKEGPSILRIQQVVRGDSAAYFCASSPPGAGAGDTQYFGPGTRLTVL.